Below are 25 T cell receptor beta chains sequenced from a single sample in a study of blood T cells in healthy people across ages (dated by TCRdb to between 2014 and 2017). The receptor library was made with 5' RACE. This sample was sequenced with an Illumina HiSeq 2500. A second PCR of about 6 to 12 cycles was run with a J-beta primer mix and a sample-barcoded 5' primer. TCRdb itself trimmed the public reads at Q25 with fastp, ran MiXCR and retained productive beta chains. Every entry covers one CDR3 protein and lists the most common genes and DNA from its rows. The sample contains more than 650,000 distinct CDR3 sequences, roughly 53% of them found a single time. The leading ten clones occupy under 50% of the sample. Material: blood. Receptors originate from an older man in good health.

CDR3: CASTPSGRGRDEQYF. Written as DNA, the CDR3 is TGTGCCAGCACTCCCAGCGGGAGGGGGCGGGACGAGCAGTACTTC. This chain uses TRBV7-8 with TRBJ2-7; 10 bases align to TRBD2. The germline gives CDR1 SGHVS, CDR2 FQNEAQ. There are 15 residues in the CDR3. V dropped 7 bases and J dropped 5; count of bases not matched to a gene: 11.

This clonotype was counted at least ten times. This chain uses TRBV7-9 with TRBJ2-5, with 9 bases fitting TRBD1. CDR3 length equals 13 residues. V was pared by 6 bases and J by 6 bases, with 5 bases of the junction left unmatched. CDR1 SEHNR and CDR2 FQNEAQ come from the germline V gene (reference sequence). The CDR3 loop is CASRIGQGKTQYF. The DNA of the CDR3 is TGTGCCAGCAGGATAGGACAGGGGAAGACCCAGTACTTC.

The chain has TRBV5-1 and TRBJ2-3; D possibly corresponds to TRBD1 (5 bases). CDR1 SGHRS and CDR2 YFSETQ come from the germline V gene. The CDR3 runs 15 residues. The ends were cut back, 0 bases at V and 2 bases at J, with 10 bases in the middle. The CDR3 region is CASSLEGSVTDTQYF. CDR3 nucleotide sequence: TGCGCCAGCAGCTTGGAGGGGTCTGTCACAGATACGCAGTATTTT.

Notes on this clonotype: Sequence at one end of the junction differs from germline and may be a read error. The chain links TRBV4-2 to TRBJ1-6; the D gene is possibly TRBD1 (6 bases). Germline V gene lookup returns CDR1 LGHNA and CDR2 YNFKEQ. This CDR3 comprises 16 residues. CDR3 bases: TGTGCCAGCAGCCCCACAGGGCGCTCCTATAGTTCACCCCTCCACTTT. Translated, it gives CASSPTGRSYSSPLHF.

Concerning this clonotype: One end of the junction is discordant with germline, which a read error may explain. The chain carries TRBV29-1 and TRBJ1-4, with D possibly matching TRBD1 (6 bases). The CDR3 is 15 amino acids. CDR1 SQVTM and CDR2 ANQGSEA come from the germline V gene. The CDR3 region is CGVVSQGTTNEKLFF. CDR3 in DNA: TGCGGCGTTGTATCACAGGGAACAACTAATGAAAAACTGTTTTTT.

V and J are TRBV7-2 and TRBJ2-5, with D unclear. The J call may not be correct, given that the DNA end is closer to TRBJ2-7. CDR1 is SGHTA, CDR2 FQGNSA, per germline. This CDR3 comprises 15 residues. The CDR3 sequence is CASSSRSVGLDEQYF. CDR3 DNA sequence: TGTGCCAGCAGCTCGCGCTCGGTAGGCCTGGACGAGCAGTACTTC.

This chain uses TRBV6-5 with TRBJ2-1; 11 bases align to TRBD1. The ends lost 5 bases at V and 5 bases at J; junction bases unmatched: 5. The V gene's germline CDR1 is MNHEY and CDR2 SVGAGI. The CDR3 has 15 amino acids. CDR3 residues: CASSADRGRNNEQFF. CDR3 in DNA: TGTGCCAGCAGTGCGGACAGGGGGCGGAACAATGAGCAGTTCTTC.

In this sample, this clonotype turned up a few times. This rearrangement joins TRBV29-1 to TRBJ1-1, with a possible D match to TRBD1 (5 bases). Germline lookup yields CDR1 SQVTM and CDR2 ANQGSEA. V was pared by 4 bases and J by 1 base, with 19 bases between. The CDR3 is 16 amino acids. CDR3 in amino acids: CSVAGVHHAPNTEAFF. CDR3 nucleotides: TGCAGCGTTGCGGGGGTCCATCACGCGCCGAACACTGAAGCTTTCTTT.

In this sample, this clonotype turned up a few times. This rearrangement joins TRBV3-1 to TRBJ2-5, with D unresolved. Matching the DNA end better, TRBJ2-7 makes the J call doubtful. Germline V CDR1 and CDR2: LGHDT, YNNKEL (reference sequence). The length of the CDR3 is 15 residues. The CDR3 protein is CASSQVQAGHNEQYF. The CDR3 nucleotides read TGTGCCAGCAGCCAAGTGCAGGCCGGGCATAACGAGCAGTACTTC.

J is TRBJ1-1 and V is TRBV19, with 8 bases fitting TRBD1. Looked up from germline, CDR1 is LNHDA and CDR2 is SQIVND (reference sequence). Trimming took 5 bases from V and 11 from J; bases not matched to a gene: 7. The length of the CDR3 is 12 residues. CDR3 sequence (DNA): TGTGCCAGTAGTGTAACGACAGGGGAGGCTTTCTTT. Translating it yields CASSVTTGEAFF.

The DNA of the CDR3 is TGTGCCAGCAGCCAATTCTGGGGAAACACTGAAGCTTTCTTT. Its protein product is CASSQFWGNTEAFF. The chain has TRBV3-1 and TRBJ1-1; no clear D gene. The CDR3 extends over 14 amino acids. V was pared by 2 bases and J by 2 bases, with 9 bases between. Germline V CDR1 and CDR2: LGHDT, YNNKEL (reference sequence).

This chain uses TRBV12-5 with TRBJ2-1; TRBD1 is a possible D gene (5 bases). The V end was cut by 2 bases, the J end by 3 bases, with 8 bases between. Germline V gene lookup returns CDR1 LGHNT and CDR2 FRNRAP. The CDR3 totals 14 residues. The CDR3 loop reads CASGLTGSYNEQFF. The DNA of the CDR3 is TGTGCTAGTGGTTTGACAGGTAGCTACAATGAGCAGTTCTTC.

This clonotype was detected a few times. In nucleotides, the CDR3 is TGCAGCGTTGAAAGCCAGGCCACCTACGAGCAGTACTTC. Protein product: CSVESQATYEQYF. The V gene is TRBV29-1, the J gene TRBJ2-7; D unresolved. CDR1 and CDR2 (germline): SQVTM, ANQGSEA. V was pared by 2 bases and J by 2 bases, with 10 bases between. This CDR3 region has 13 residues.

This clonotype was picked up a small number of times. V is TRBV4-1 and J is TRBJ2-6; D is uncertain. The CDR3 runs 16 residues. V lost 2 bases, J lost 1 base, and 9 bases lay in between. The germline gives CDR1 MGHRA, CDR2 YSYEKL. CDR3 in amino acids: CASSQTMGSGANVLTF. The CDR3 DNA reads as TGCGCCAGCAGCCAAACTATGGGTTCTGGGGCCAACGTCCTGACTTTC.

V gene TRBV4-1 combines with J gene TRBJ1-2; a weak D match, TRBD1 (5 bases). The CDR3 is 14 residues long. Germline values: CDR1 MGHRA, CDR2 YSYEKL. With 4 bases removed from V and 4 bases from J, the gap between germline ends came to 13 bases. CDR3 coding DNA: TGCGCCAGCAGCCGTGAGATAGGGGTCTATGGCTACACCTTC. Translation gives CASSREIGVYGYTF.

The chain carries TRBV7-2 and TRBJ1-2, with 11 bases matching TRBD1. V dropped 6 bases and J dropped 7; count of bases not matched to a gene: 16. The CDR3 has 17 amino acids. CDR1 is SGHTA and CDR2 is FQGNSA in the germline V gene. This CDR3 is CASRLSPSAGTGGGYTF. CDR3 nucleotide sequence: TGTGCCAGCAGACTTTCTCCTTCCGCCGGGACAGGGGGTGGCTACACCTTC.

This chain connects TRBV6-1 to TRBJ2-7, with a tentative D call TRBD2 (6 bases). V dropped 7 bases and J dropped 3 bases, with 22 bases sitting between them. Germline-derived CDR1 and CDR2 are MNHNS and SASEGT. The CDR3 sequence is 16 residues long. The CDR3 is CASTLPAGPTSYEQYF. CDR3 nucleotide sequence: TGTGCCAGCACGTTGCCGGCGGGACCCACCAGCTACGAGCAGTACTTC.

This clonotype occurred a few times. The genes are TRBV7-2 and TRBJ2-7; 7 bases map to TRBD1. The CDR3 sequence is 16 residues long. CDR1 is SGHTA, CDR2 FQGNSA, per germline. J was trimmed by 0 bases and V by 1 base; bases with no gene match: 6. CDR3 amino acids: CASSLEGQTPSYEQYF. CDR3 coding DNA: TGTGCCAGCAGCTTAGAGGGACAGACCCCCTCCTACGAGCAGTACTTC. The variable domain in full, with the rest retrieved from reference TRBV7-2 and TRBJ2-7, is GAGVSQSPSNKVTEKGKDVELRCDPISGHTALYWYRQSLGQGLEFLIYFQGNSAPDKSGLPSDRFSAERTGGSVSTLTIQRTQQEDSAVYLCASSLEGQTPSYEQYFGPGTRLTVT.

The DNA of the CDR3 is TGCGCCAGCAGCTTGGAGGGGGGGCAGCACTACGAGCAGTACTTC. This translates into CASSLEGGQHYEQYF. This chain connects TRBV5-1 to TRBJ2-7, with D perhaps matching TRBD2 (7 bases). V was clipped by 0 bases and J by 3 bases, with 13 bases between them. The germline CDR1 and CDR2 sequences are SGHRS and YFSETQ. The CDR3 is 15 amino acids.

This clonotype has a handful of counts. The V call is TRBV4-1, the J call TRBJ2-1; 7 bases line up with TRBD2. With 3 bases clipped from V and 4 bases from J, the junction kept 9 bases outside the gene matches. Germline assignment: CDR1 MGHRA and CDR2 YSYEKL. There are 16 residues in the CDR3. CDR3: CASSQDRPSGYNEQFF. DNA for the CDR3: TGCGCCAGCAGCCAGGATAGGCCTAGCGGTTACAATGAGCAGTTCTTC.

This clonotype was detected only a few times. The gene calls are TRBV10-3 and TRBJ2-4; D perhaps matches TRBD1 (6 bases). This CDR3 comprises 14 residues. Trimming took off 0 bases at V and 4 bases at J, with 7 bases between the two ends. CDR1 is ENHRY, CDR2 SYGVKD, per germline. The CDR3 region is CAISESGQKNIQYF. CDR3 nucleotide sequence: TGTGCCATCAGTGAGTCCGGACAGAAAAACATTCAGTACTTC.

The V and J genes are TRBV5-1 and TRBJ1-1, with D unclear. In germline, CDR1 is SGHRS, CDR2 YFSETQ. The CDR3 spans 15 residues. Trimming left V 0 bases short and J 2 bases short, with 11 bases between. CDR3 DNA sequence: TGCGCCAGCAGCTTGGGAGTAGGACTAAACACTGAAGCTTTCTTT. This encodes CASSLGVGLNTEAFF.

The chain is built from TRBV6-6 and TRBJ2-3; 7 bases match TRBD1. The CDR3 totals 13 residues. Germline V gene lookup returns CDR1 MNHNY and CDR2 SVGAGI (reference sequence). Germline trimming cut 7 bases from V and 6 bases from J; bases unmatched to any gene: 7. The CDR3 region is CASIARGWDTQYF. The CDR3 DNA sequence: TGTGCCAGCATCGCCAGGGGGTGGGATACGCAGTATTTT.

In regard to this clonotype: An end of the junction does not agree with germline; a read error may underlie this. This rearrangement joins TRBV5-6 to TRBJ2-7; tentative D call: TRBD1 (5 bases). Per germline, CDR1 SGHDT and CDR2 YYEEEE. This CDR3 has 13 amino acids. The DNA for the CDR3 is TGTGCCAGCAACTTGCCTGGGGCCCACGAGCAGTACTTC. Translated, it gives CASNLPGAHEQYF.

Notes on this clonotype: A much larger clone lies a single base off, so this may be a read error. The chain joins TRBV4-2 to TRBJ2-5, with 13 bases that match TRBD2. Germline-derived CDR1 and CDR2 are LGHNA and YNFKEQ. After removal of 1 base from V and 11 bases from J, the junction contained 10 bases not matched to a gene. This CDR3 has 16 amino acids. The CDR3 DNA sequence: TGTGCCAGCAGCCAAGTGATTGGGACTAGCGGGGCTGAGCAGTACTTC. Its translation: CASSQVIGTSGAEQYF.